This T cell receptor beta chain appears in the sequencing data of a study of radiotherapy plus CTLA-4 blockade in lung cancer. Study summary: 15% to 20% of enrolled patients responded objectively, and approximately 34% had disease control. Study results and limitations: Strongest reported response predictors: early blood clone changes and post-radiation interferon-beta. Among blood TCR repertoires after radiotherapy plus ipilimumab, tumor-derived clones expanded.

Ipilimumab CTLA-4 blockade and focal radiation were given to patients with chemo-refractory metastatic non-small-cell lung cancer. The CDR3 runs 17 residues. With V trimmed by 1 base and J by 7 bases, 13 bases remained unmatched. Germline V lookup: CDR1 SGHVS, CDR2 FNYEAQ. This clone occurred once. The antigen is undetermined. Clones were sequenced by immunoSEQ multiplex PCR, and TCRdb holds only the in-frame ones, with some missing. The table lists over 85,000 clones, about 86% of them singletons. The chain is built from TRBV7-6 and TRBJ2-1; 7 bases line up with TRBD2. The material sequenced was peripheral blood, taken from a patient treated with radiotherapy plus ipilimumab. The sequence came from a human donor with non-small cell lung cancer that progressed on radiotherapy plus ipilimumab. CDR3 region: CASSLGLRGRARNEQFF. The CDR3 nucleotides read TGTGCCAGCAGCTTAGGTCTTCGAGGGAGGGCCCGGAATGAGCAGTTCTTC.